The rows below give T cell receptor beta chains drawn from one sample of a study of identifying expanded T cells in peripheral blood. TCRdb keeps only in-frame clones here, not all; method: immunoSEQ multiplex PCR. The table shows tens of thousands of clones, with around 90% occurring only once. Sequencing was performed on blood. All receptors derive from a person between 18 and 75 years old in good health. Each CDR3 is given with its conserved first and last residue. A D gene is named only where the DNA matches it firmly. Size tells how often a clone was seen (once, few, many) or the class of an expanded clone, and some rows leave it out.

j_call | d_call | clone_size | cdr3_length | v_call | cdr3_aa | cdr3_nt
TRBJ2-1 | TRBD1 | NA | 15 | TRBV9 | CASSVAGTGDNEQFF | TGTGCCAGCAGCGTAGCTGGGACAGGGGACAATGAGCAGTTCTTC
TRBJ1-3 | NA | NA | 17 | TRBV9 | CASSAAPDGRSGNTIYF | TGTGCCAGCAGCGCCGCACCGGACGGGCGCTCTGGAAACACCATATATTTT
TRBJ1-2 | NA | NA | 13 | TRBV4-1 | CASSRSEDYGYTF | TGCGCCAGCAGCCGGTCAGAGGACTATGGCTACACCTTC
TRBJ1-5 | NA | many | 13 | TRBV6-1 | CASKGHSNQPQHF | TGTGCCAGCAAGGGGCATAGCAATCAGCCCCAGCATTTT
TRBJ1-4 | NA | few | 17 | TRBV30 | CAWSVQWGDATNEKLFF | TGTGCCTGGAGTGTACAATGGGGTGACGCAACTAATGAAAAACTGTTTTTT
TRBJ2-6 | NA | NA | 13 | TRBV19 | CASSNRAANVLTF | TGTGCCAGTAGCAACAGGGCGGCCAACGTCCTGACTTTC
TRBJ1-2 | NA | NA | 13 | TRBV6-4 | CASSNGVNRGYTF | TGTGCCAGCAGTAACGGAGTTAATAGGGGCTACACCTTC
TRBJ2-3 | TRBD2 | once | 16 | TRBV27 | CAKESGGAGGTDTQYF | TGTGCCAAGGAGAGCGGGGGGGCGGGGGGCACAGATACGCAGTATTTT
TRBJ2-1 | TRBD2 | NA | 16 | TRBV5-4 | CASSLQTGLVPNEQFF | TGTGCCAGCAGCTTACAAACCGGACTAGTTCCCAATGAGCAGTTCTTC
TRBJ1-5 | NA | few | 13 | TRBV7-2 | CASSLYPHQPQHF | TGTGCCAGCAGCTTATATCCCCATCAGCCCCAGCATTTT
TRBJ1-5 | NA | NA | 13 | TRBV10-3 | CAIRGEGNQPQHF | TGTGCCATCAGGGGAGAGGGCAATCAGCCCCAGCATTTT
TRBJ1-1 | NA | NA | 13 | TRBV7-3 | CASGRERDTEAFF | TGTGCCAGCGGTCGGGAGCGGGACACTGAAGCTTTCTTT
TRBJ1-2 | NA | NA | 14 | TRBV4-2 | CASSQDSTVYGYTF | TGTGCCAGCAGCCAAGATTCCACGGTCTATGGCTACACCTTC
TRBJ2-2 | TRBD2 | NA | 14 | TRBV18 | CASSPGLVSGELFF | TGTGCCAGCTCACCAGGACTAGTCTCCGGGGAGCTGTTTTTT
TRBJ1-5 | NA | NA | 15 | TRBV19 | CASSYLRGGTQPQHF | TGTGCCAGTAGTTACCTCAGGGGCGGTACACAGCCCCAGCATTTT
TRBJ1-5 | NA | once | 15 | TRBV25-1 | CASSGRSFDNQPQHF | TGTGCCAGCAGTGGACGAAGTTTCGACAATCAGCCCCAGCATTTT
TRBJ2-1 | TRBD2 | NA | 17 | TRBV7-6 | CASSQTIAGSSYNEQFF | TGTGCCAGCAGCCAAACTATAGCGGGAAGCTCCTACAATGAGCAGTTCTTC
TRBJ1-6 | TRBD1 | NA | 15 | TRBV18 | CASSQNRGRDSPLHF | TGTGCCAGCTCACAAAACAGGGGAAGGGATTCACCCCTCCACTTT